This T cell receptor beta chain derives from a study of cytomegalovirus exposure and HLA in healthy donors (dated by TCRdb to 2016 to 2017). For context, the study as a whole: According to a later analysis, the approximately 120 validation repertoires were produced on the same platform as the approximately 610 repertoires of the first cohort. The study was designed to test whether signatures of past pathogen exposure could be identified by cataloging public T cell receptors. A separate validation cohort of over a hundred different subjects was used in addition to the approximately 670-subject first cohort. To predict cytomegalovirus infection status, the study combined high-throughput TCR immunosequencing, statistical association of individual TCRs with disease status, and machine learning.

Separate from the approximately 700-subject first cohort, the validation cohort of 90 to 150 subjects was the group to which the donors belonged. Of note for this clone: This clone's antigen is unknown. No much larger clone is present one base from it, and per-base qualities are unavailable.

The paper as a whole reports these results and caveats: A later analysis had no HLA typing for the validation cohort, so co-occurrence there was scored across all 130 or so repertoires. A few of the identified cytomegalovirus-associated TCR beta chains were confirmed in vitro to be specific for cytomegalovirus antigens. The authors suggested that the approach could potentially be extended to other disease states and immunological phenotypes. A total of fewer than 200 TCR beta chains were listed by the study as associated with cytomegalovirus. The classifier was reported to diagnose cytomegalovirus status with high specificity and sensitivity in both the original and validation cohorts. Most TCR sequences were observed very rarely across donors, whereas some public TCRs were present in many individuals. Of the cluster scores, roughly 95% were above 0 in a later analysis, which found that TCRs clustered in the first cohort also tended to co-occur in the 95 to 150 validation repertoires.

In the germline V gene, CDR1 corresponds to SGDLS and CDR2 to YYNGEE. The CDR3 numbers 16 residues from cysteine through phenylalanine. The kept DNA is CDR3 alone, 48 bases in frame from the first base. From V the trimming removes 5 bases and from J it removes 7 bases, while the gene matches leave 8 bases of the junction unaccounted for. The method was the immunoSEQ multiplex PCR assay. In the paper's pipeline: To diagnose cytomegalovirus status from the catalog of TCR beta chain sequences, a statistical classification framework was built. TCRdb carries this immuneACCESS record with in-frame sequences only. Its versions omit some clonotypes, under half of them owing to an unresolved V gene in the studies checked, with the rest unexplained. V and J calls and clone size are given by that table; D and trimming were obtained from the DNA. The sample data list 150,000 to 200,000 clones, and approximately 84% of these were observed just once. About 7% of the sample is held by the ten biggest clonotypes.

This sequence originates from a man aged 18-30 years in good health and CMV-seropositive. The V gene is TRBV9 and the J gene is TRBJ2-2; 13 middle bases align to TRBD2. The sequencing input was PBMCs. The encoded CDR3 is CASSRTSGSRSGELFF. The DNA is TGTGCCAGCAGTAGGACTAGCGGGAGTCGGAGCGGGGAGCTGTTTTTT.